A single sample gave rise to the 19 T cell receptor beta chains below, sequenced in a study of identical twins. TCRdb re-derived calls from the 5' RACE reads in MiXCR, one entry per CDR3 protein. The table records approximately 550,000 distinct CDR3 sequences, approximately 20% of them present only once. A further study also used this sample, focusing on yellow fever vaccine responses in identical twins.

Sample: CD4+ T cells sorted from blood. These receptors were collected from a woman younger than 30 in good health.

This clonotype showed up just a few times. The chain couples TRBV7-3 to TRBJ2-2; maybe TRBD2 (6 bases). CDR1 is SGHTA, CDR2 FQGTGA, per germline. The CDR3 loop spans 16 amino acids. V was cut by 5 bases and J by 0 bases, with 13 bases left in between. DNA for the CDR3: TGTGCCAGCAGCCCTGGGGGGAGGTCGAACACCGGGGAGCTGTTTTTT. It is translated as CASSPGGRSNTGELFF.

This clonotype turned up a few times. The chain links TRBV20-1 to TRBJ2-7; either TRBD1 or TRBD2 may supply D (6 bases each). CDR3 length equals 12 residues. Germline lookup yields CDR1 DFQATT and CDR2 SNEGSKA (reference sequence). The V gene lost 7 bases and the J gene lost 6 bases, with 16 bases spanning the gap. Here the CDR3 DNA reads TGCAGTGGAGGGGGGACTTATGGCGAGCAGTACTTC. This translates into CSGGGTYGEQYF.

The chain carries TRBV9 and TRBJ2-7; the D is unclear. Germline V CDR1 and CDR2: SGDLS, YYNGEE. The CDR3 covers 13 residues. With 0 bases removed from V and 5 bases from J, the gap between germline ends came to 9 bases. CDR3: CASSVGEVHEQYF. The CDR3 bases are TGTGCCAGCAGCGTAGGAGAGGTCCACGAGCAGTACTTC.

CDR3 region: CATSGGGREKLFF. The CDR3 bases are TGTGCCACCAGTGGTGGGGGGCGTGAAAAACTGTTTTTT. The J gene is TRBJ1-4, the V gene TRBV24-1, with D possibly TRBD1 on 6 matching bases. This CDR3 has 13 amino acids. The germline gives CDR1 KGHDR, CDR2 SFDVKD. Trimming cost V 5 bases and J 7 bases, with 10 bases left between them.

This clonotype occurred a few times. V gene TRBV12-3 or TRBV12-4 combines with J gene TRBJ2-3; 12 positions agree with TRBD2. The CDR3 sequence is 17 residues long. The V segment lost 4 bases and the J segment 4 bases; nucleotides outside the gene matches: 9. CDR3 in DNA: TGTGCCAGCAGTTCGATACCGGGACTAGCGGGCCCAGATACGCAGTATTTT. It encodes CASSSIPGLAGPDTQYF.

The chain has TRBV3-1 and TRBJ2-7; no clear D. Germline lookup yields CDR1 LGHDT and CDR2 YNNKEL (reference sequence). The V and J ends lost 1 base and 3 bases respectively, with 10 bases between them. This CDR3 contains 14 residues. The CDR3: CASSQGVGYYEQYV. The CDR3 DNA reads TGTGCCAGCAGCCAAGGGGTAGGGTACTACGAGCAGTACGTC.

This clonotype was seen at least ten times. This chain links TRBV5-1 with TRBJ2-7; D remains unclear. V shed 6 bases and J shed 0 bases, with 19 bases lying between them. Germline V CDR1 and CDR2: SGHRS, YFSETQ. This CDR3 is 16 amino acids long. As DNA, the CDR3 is TGCGCCAGCACCCACGGTGGAACCGCTTACTCCTACGAGCAGTACTTC. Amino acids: CASTHGGTAYSYEQYF.

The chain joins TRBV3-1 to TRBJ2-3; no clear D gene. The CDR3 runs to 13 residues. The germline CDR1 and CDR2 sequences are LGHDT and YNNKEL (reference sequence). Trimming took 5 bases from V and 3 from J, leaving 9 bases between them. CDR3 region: CASSDRTTDTQYF. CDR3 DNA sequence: TGTGCCAGCAGCGATAGAACTACAGATACGCAGTATTTT.

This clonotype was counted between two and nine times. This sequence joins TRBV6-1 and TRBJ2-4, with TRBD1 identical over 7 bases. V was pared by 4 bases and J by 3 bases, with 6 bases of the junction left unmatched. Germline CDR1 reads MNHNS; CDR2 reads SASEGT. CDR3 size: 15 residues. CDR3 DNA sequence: TGTGCCAGCAGTGCAATGGCAGGGGGCAAAAACATTCAGTACTTC. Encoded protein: CASSAMAGGKNIQYF.

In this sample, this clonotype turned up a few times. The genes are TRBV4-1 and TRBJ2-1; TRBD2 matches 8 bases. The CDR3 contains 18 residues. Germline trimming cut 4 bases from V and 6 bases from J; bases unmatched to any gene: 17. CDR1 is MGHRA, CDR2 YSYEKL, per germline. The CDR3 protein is CASSPLRGSGILLNEQFF. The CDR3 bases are TGCGCCAGCAGCCCCCTCCGGGGTAGCGGGATCCTCCTCAATGAGCAGTTCTTC.

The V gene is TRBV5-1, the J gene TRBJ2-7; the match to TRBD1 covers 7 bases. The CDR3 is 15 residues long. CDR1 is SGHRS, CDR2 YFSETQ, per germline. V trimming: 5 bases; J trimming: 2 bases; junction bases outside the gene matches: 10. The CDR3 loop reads CASRPLQGNTYEQYF. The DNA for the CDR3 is TGCGCCAGCAGGCCGCTACAGGGGAACACCTACGAGCAGTACTTC.

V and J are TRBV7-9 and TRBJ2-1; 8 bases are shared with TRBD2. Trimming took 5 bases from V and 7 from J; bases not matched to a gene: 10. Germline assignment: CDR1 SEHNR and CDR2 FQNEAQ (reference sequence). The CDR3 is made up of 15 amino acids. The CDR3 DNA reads TGTGCCAGCAGCCTCGGGGGGGCGGTTTGGAATGAGCAGTTCTTC. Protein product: CASSLGGAVWNEQFF.

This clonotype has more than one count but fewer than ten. The CDR3, as DNA: TGTGCCAGCAGTTTAGCTTCTGAGCAGTTCTTC. As protein: CASSLASEQFF. The V call is TRBV12-3 or TRBV12-4, the J call TRBJ2-1, with D unclear. Trimming stripped 0 bases from V and 9 bases from J, with 3 bases between. This CDR3 is 11 amino acids long.

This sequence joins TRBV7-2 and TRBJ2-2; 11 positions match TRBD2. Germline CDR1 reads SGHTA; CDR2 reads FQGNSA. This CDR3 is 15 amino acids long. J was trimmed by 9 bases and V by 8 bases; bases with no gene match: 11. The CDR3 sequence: CASSKLVAGGRELFF. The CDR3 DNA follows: TGTGCCAGCTCGAAGTTGGTAGCGGGAGGGCGGGAGCTGTTTTTT.

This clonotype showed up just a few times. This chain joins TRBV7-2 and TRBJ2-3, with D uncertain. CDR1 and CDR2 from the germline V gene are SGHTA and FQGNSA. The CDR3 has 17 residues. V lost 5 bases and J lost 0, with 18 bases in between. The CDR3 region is CASSPHSVLTSTDTQYF. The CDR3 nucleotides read TGTGCCAGCAGCCCACACTCGGTACTTACTAGCACAGATACGCAGTATTTT.

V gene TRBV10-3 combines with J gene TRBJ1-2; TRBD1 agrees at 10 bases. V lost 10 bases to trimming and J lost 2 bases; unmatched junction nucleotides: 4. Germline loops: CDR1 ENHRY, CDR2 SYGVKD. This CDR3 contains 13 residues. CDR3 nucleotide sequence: TGTGCCACCGGACAGGGGGAGAACTATGGCTACACCTTC. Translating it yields CATGQGENYGYTF.

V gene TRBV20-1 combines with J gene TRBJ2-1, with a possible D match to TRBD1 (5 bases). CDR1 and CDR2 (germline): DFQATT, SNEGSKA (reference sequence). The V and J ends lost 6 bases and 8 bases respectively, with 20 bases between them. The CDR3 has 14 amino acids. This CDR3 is CSANSRNQGDEQFF. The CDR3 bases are TGCAGTGCAAACTCCAGGAATCAGGGCGATGAGCAGTTCTTC.

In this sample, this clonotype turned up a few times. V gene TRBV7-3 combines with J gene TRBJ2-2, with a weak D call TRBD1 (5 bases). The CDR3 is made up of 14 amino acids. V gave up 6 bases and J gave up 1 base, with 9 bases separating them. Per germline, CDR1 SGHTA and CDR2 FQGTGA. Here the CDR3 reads CASRIGQNTGELFF. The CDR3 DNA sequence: TGTGCCAGCAGAATAGGACAGAACACCGGGGAGCTGTTTTTT.

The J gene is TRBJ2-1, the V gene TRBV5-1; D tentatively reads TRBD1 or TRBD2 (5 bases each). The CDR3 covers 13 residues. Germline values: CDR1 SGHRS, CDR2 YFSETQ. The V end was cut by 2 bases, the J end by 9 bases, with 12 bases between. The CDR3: CASSFSGTGEQFF. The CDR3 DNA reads TGCGCCAGCAGCTTCTCGGGGACCGGTGAGCAGTTCTTC.